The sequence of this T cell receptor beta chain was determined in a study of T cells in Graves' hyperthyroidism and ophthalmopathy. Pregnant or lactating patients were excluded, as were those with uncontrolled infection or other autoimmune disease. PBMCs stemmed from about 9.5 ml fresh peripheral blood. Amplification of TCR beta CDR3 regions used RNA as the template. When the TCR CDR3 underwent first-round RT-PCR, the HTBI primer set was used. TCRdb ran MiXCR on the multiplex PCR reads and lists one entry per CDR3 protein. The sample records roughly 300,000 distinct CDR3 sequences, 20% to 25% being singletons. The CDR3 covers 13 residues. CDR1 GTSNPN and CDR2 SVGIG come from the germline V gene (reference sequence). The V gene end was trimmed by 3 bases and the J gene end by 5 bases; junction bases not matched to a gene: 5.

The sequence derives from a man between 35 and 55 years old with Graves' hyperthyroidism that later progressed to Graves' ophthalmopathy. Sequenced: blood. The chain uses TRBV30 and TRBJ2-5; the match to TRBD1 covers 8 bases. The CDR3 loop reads CAWSPTGAETQYF. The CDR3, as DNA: TGTGCCTGGAGCCCGACAGGGGCTGAGACCCAGTACTTC.